The T cell receptor (beta chain) under discussion was sequenced for a study of blood T cell repertoires in COVID-19. The CDR3 is 14 amino acids. Germline V CDR1 and CDR2: MNHEY, SVGAGI. V lost 5 bases and J lost 10, with 18 bases in between. Which cohort a participant joined came from the clinical history participants gave. Two negative PCRs, clearance, or symptom resolution were required of recovered Cohort 3 donors. Authors' data handling: Amplification from reference gene primers served as the basis for estimated nucleated cell counts. This table comes from immunoSEQ multiplex PCR, and its TCRdb copy is limited to in-frame clones, with some not included. V and J calls and clone size are those listed in that table; D and trimming were worked out from the DNA. The sample consists of 250,000 or so clones, more than 75% of them appearing once.

The genes are TRBV6-5 and TRBJ2-1; maybe TRBD2 (6 bases). Sequencing input: PBMCs or T cells enriched from blood (not recorded which). This TCR was sampled from a man aged 35-49 years who had recovered from COVID-19. The CDR3 DNA follows: TGTGCCAGCAGTCGGGACCAAGGAGGGAGGGAGCAGTTCTTC. It encodes CASSRDQGGREQFF.